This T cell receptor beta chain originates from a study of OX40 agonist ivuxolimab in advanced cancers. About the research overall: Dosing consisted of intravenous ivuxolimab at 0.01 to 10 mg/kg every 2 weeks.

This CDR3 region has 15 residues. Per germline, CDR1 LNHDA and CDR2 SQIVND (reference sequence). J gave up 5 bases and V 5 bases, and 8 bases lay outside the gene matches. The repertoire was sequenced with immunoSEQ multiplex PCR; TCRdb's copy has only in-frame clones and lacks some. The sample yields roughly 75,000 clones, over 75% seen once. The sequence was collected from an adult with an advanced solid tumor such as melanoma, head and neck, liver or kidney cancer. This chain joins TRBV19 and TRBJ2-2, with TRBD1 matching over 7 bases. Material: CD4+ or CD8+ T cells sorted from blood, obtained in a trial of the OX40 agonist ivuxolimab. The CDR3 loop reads CASSLSGGGTGELFF. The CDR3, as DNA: TGTGCCAGTAGTCTATCAGGGGGTGGAACCGGGGAGCTGTTTTTT.